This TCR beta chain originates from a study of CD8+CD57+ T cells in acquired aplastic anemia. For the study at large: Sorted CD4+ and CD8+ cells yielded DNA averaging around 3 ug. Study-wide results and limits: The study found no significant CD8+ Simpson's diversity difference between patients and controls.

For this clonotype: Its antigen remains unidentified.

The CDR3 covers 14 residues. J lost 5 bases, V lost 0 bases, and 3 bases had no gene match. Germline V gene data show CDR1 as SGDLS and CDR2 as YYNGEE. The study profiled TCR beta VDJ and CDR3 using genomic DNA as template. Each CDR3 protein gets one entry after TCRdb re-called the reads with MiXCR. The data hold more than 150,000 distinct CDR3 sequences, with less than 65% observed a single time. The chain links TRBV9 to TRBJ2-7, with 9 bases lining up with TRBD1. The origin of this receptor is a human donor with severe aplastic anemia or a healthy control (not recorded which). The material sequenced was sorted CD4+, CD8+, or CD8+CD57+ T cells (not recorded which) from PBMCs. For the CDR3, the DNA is TGTGCCAGCAGCGTAGGGGACAGGGTAAACGAGCAGTACTTC. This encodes CASSVGDRVNEQYF.